The 2 T cell receptor beta chains below all came from one sample that was sequenced in a study of T cell repertoires in cytomegalovirus infection. TCRdb redid the calling of the reads with MiXCR, one entry per CDR3 protein. The sample holds some 100,000 distinct CDR3 sequences, 20% to 30% seen once. The sequencing sample was made of CD8+ T cells from PBMCs. Source of these receptors: a human donor in good health (CMV status not recorded). Some clones in this sample may be carry-over from other donors' samples.

This clonotype was seen more than once but under ten times. V usage is TRBV6-6 and J usage is TRBJ2-7; D may be TRBD1 or TRBD2 (5 bases each). The CDR3 has 14 residues. CDR1 and CDR2 (germline): MNHNY, SVGAGI (reference sequence). Trimming removed 4 bases from V and 0 bases from J, with 10 bases in between. The CDR3 DNA follows: TGTGCCAGCAGTTGGGACGGGGCCTCCTACGAGCAGTACTTC. Residues: CASSWDGASYEQYF.

The chain carries TRBV7-2 and TRBJ1-5; 7 nucleotides match TRBD1. CDR3 size: 15 residues. Trimming took 4 bases from V and 2 from J; bases not matched to a gene: 5. Per the germline V gene, CDR1 is SGHTA and CDR2 is FQGNSA. CDR3 in DNA: TGTGCCAGCAGCTATCAGGGGGGCGGCAATCAGCCCCAGCATTTT. Its translation is CASSYQGGGNQPQHF.